The rows below give T cell receptor beta chains drawn from one sample of a study of blood T cell repertoires in COVID-19. Produced via immunoSEQ multiplex PCR; TCRdb's table is partial and in-frame only. The table includes about 300,000 clones, about 85% detected once. Source material: peripheral blood. All receptors come from a human donor in a cohort sampled during active COVID-19. The CDR3 runs from the conserved cysteine through the conserved F or W. Each record gives: clone size, V gene, J gene, D gene, CDR3 protein, CDR3 DNA. D genes are given only for firm matches. The listing skips clone size in some rows; elsewhere it reads once, few, many or a size class.

NA	TRBV3-1/TRBV3-2	TRBJ2-1	TRBD2	CASSRSSGSENEQFF	TGTGCCAGCAGCCGATCTAGCGGGAGCGAAAATGAGCAGTTCTTC
once	TRBV19	TRBJ1-1	TRBD1	CASSWDSNTEAFF	TGTGCCAGTAGTTGGGACAGTAACACTGAAGCTTTCTTT
NA	TRBV10-3	TRBJ1-1	NA	CAISDRLNTEAFF	TGTGCCATCAGCGACAGACTGAACACTGAAGCTTTCTTT
few	TRBV18	TRBJ2-5	NA	CASSPELGETQYF	TGTGCCAGCTCACCCGAACTAGGGGAGACCCAGTACTTC
NA	TRBV7-9	TRBJ2-6	NA	CASSQGPGANVLTF	TGTGCCAGCAGCCAGGGGCCTGGGGCCAACGTCCTGACTTTC
NA	TRBV7-9	TRBJ2-1	NA	CASSFRMGSASSYNEQFF	TGTGCCAGCAGCTTTAGGATGGGTAGCGCGAGCTCCTACAATGAGCAGTTCTTC
NA	TRBV3-1/TRBV3-2	TRBJ2-1	TRBD1	CASSDPGGGRYNEQFF	TGTGCCAGCAGCGATCCAGGGGGCGGGCGGTACAATGAGCAGTTCTTC
NA	TRBV19	TRBJ1-1	NA	CASSTLTHSPEAFF	TGTGCCAGTAGTACCCTAACTCACAGTCCTGAAGCTTTCTTT
once	TRBV7-9	TRBJ2-1	NA	CASSSLDEQFF	TGTGCCAGCAGCTCCCTAGATGAGCAGTTCTTC
NA	TRBV11-2	TRBJ1-1	NA	CASSLLLNTEAFF	TGTGCCAGCAGCTTATTATTGAACACTGAAGCTTTCTTT
NA	TRBV7-6	TRBJ2-1	NA	CASSLYRTSNNEQFF	TGTGCCAGCAGCTTATATAGGACATCTAACAATGAGCAGTTCTTC
once	TRBV5-4	TRBJ2-2	TRBD1	CASSTAGTGNTAGELFF	TGTGCCAGCAGCACCGCCGGGACAGGGAACACAGCCGGGGAGCTGTTTTTT
NA	TRBV28	TRBJ2-5	TRBD2	CASSLTGGFVKETQYF	TGTGCCAGCAGTTTAACCGGGGGGTTCGTAAAAGAGACCCAGTACTTC
NA	TRBV14	TRBJ2-2	NA	CASSQVGRELFF	TGTGCCAGCAGCCAAGTGGGCCGGGAGCTGTTTTTT
NA	TRBV19	TRBJ1-3	NA	CASSKGHINLGNTIYF	TGTGCCAGTAGTAAAGGACATATTAACTTGGGAAACACCATATATTTT
NA	TRBV5-1	TRBJ2-7	TRBD2	CASSGGLAGPSSYEQYF	TGCGCCAGCAGCGGGGGACTAGCGGGTCCTAGCTCCTACGAGCAGTACTTC
NA	TRBV10-3	TRBJ2-5	NA	CAISESTGSETQYF	TGTGCCATCAGTGAGTCGACGGGATCTGAGACCCAGTACTTC
NA	TRBV5-4	TRBJ2-1	TRBD2	CASSRGRDSSYNEQFF	TGTGCCAGCAGCCGGGGGAGGGACTCCTCCTACAATGAGCAGTTCTTC
NA	TRBV29-1	TRBJ2-2	NA	CSVEVTVPGELFF	TGCAGCGTTGAAGTGACAGTTCCCGGGGAGCTGTTTTTT
NA	TRBV6-6	TRBJ2-1	NA	CASSYSEDSTYNEQFF	TGTGCCAGCAGTTACTCCGAGGACTCCACCTACAATGAGCAGTTCTTC
NA	TRBV6-1	TRBJ2-3	TRBD1	CASSEAGTGGNTDTQYF	TGTGCCAGCAGTGAAGCGGGGACAGGGGGAAACACAGATACGCAGTATTTT
NA	TRBV3-1/TRBV3-2	TRBJ1-1	NA	CASSQESGARAFF	TGTGCCAGCAGCCAAGAGTCAGGGGCGAGGGCTTTCTTT
NA	TRBV19	TRBJ2-2	NA	CASSILDSANTGELFF	TGTGCCAGTAGTATCCTGGACAGTGCGAACACCGGGGAGCTGTTTTTT